The 29 T cell receptor beta chains below were found in one sample sequenced in a study of graft-versus-host responses after intestinal transplantation. Graft-derived tissue was subjected to processing to liberate intraepithelial and lamina propria lymphocytes. The data were produced by immunoSEQ multiplex PCR, yet TCRdb's version contains in-frame clones alone and is incomplete. Of 13,000 to 15,000 clones listed, approximately 80% are singletons. Sequences were derived from ileum tissue, sampled roughly 28 days after intestinal transplant. These receptors were collected from a human patient who received an intestinal transplant, so some T cells may come from the graft donor.

The gene calls are TRBV4-2 and TRBJ1-4, with 10 nucleotides matching TRBD1. This CDR3 spans 15 amino acids. Germline V gives CDR1 LGHNA, CDR2 YNFKEQ. Trimming at V came to 0 bases and at J to 8 bases, leaving 3 bases not matched to a gene. The CDR3, as DNA: TGTGCCAGCAGCCAAGACGGGACAGGGGACGAAAAACTGTTTTTT. This translates into CASSQDGTGDEKLFF.

The CDR3 loop is CAIRHSYNSPLHF. CDR3 DNA sequence: TGTGCCATCAGACACTCCTATAATTCACCCCTCCACTTT. The chain combines TRBV10-3 with TRBJ1-6, with D unresolved. Germline V gives CDR1 ENHRY, CDR2 SYGVKD. V lost 6 bases and J 0 bases, leaving 3 bases between the germline ends. This CDR3 region has 13 residues.

The gene calls are TRBV4-2 and TRBJ1-1, with TRBD1 as a possible D gene (6 bases). Trimming left V 1 base short and J 0 bases short, with 15 bases between. The CDR3 covers 17 residues. Germline assignment: CDR1 LGHNA and CDR2 YNFKEQ. As DNA, the CDR3 is TGTGCCAGCAGCCAAGTTACAGGGAACCCGCTGAACACTGAAGCTTTCTTT. Translated: CASSQVTGNPLNTEAFF.

This chain connects TRBV11-3 to TRBJ2-3, with 12 bases matching TRBD2. J gave up 2 bases and V 5 bases, and 11 bases lay outside the gene matches. This CDR3 region has 18 residues. The germline CDR1 and CDR2 sequences are SGHNT and YENEEA. Here the CDR3 reads CASSPSRLAGGNTDTQYF. The CDR3 DNA is TGTGCCAGCAGCCCCAGCCGTCTAGCGGGGGGGAACACAGATACGCAGTATTTT.

V and J are TRBV10-3 and TRBJ2-1, with 8 bases lining up with TRBD2. Germline V gene sequence: CDR1 ENHRY, CDR2 SYGVKD. V trimming: 8 bases; J trimming: 0 bases; junction bases outside the gene matches: 6. The CDR3 has 15 amino acids. The CDR3 protein is CAIGISGDSYNEQFF. The CDR3 nucleotides read TGTGCCATCGGGATTAGCGGGGACTCCTACAATGAGCAGTTCTTC.

The chain uses TRBV25-1 and TRBJ1-3; D is perhaps TRBD1 (5 bases). Germline V gives CDR1 MGHDK, CDR2 SYGVNS. The V end lost 1 base, the J end lost 0 bases, and 10 bases lay between the germline ends. The CDR3 is made up of 16 amino acids. CDR3: CASSEFQGLSGNTIYF. The CDR3 nucleotides are TGTGCCAGCAGTGAATTTCAGGGCCTCTCTGGAAACACCATATATTTT. Supplemented by reference TRBV25-1 and TRBJ1-3, the full variable domain reads EADIYQTPRYLVIGTGKKITLECSQTMGHDKMYWYQQDPGMELHLIHYSYGVNSTEKGDLSSESTVSRIRTEHFPLTLESARPSHTSQYLCASSEFQGLSGNTIYFGEGSWLTVV.

The chain is built from TRBV29-1 and TRBJ2-5; D is possibly TRBD2 (7 bases). V was pared by 4 bases and J by 5 bases, with 14 bases between. Germline V gene data show CDR1 as SQVTM and CDR2 as ANQGSEA. This CDR3 has 13 amino acids. The CDR3 bases are TGCAGCGTTGCCCGGGGAGGGGGGGAGACCCAGTACTTC. It specifies CSVARGGGETQYF.

The rearrangement uses TRBV6-1 and TRBJ1-4, with D possibly TRBD1 on 6 matching bases. The CDR3 runs 15 residues. V was clipped by 5 bases and J by 6 bases, with 16 bases between them. Germline values: CDR1 MNHNS, CDR2 SASEGT. The CDR3 DNA reads TGTGCCAGCAGTCTAAGACAGGCCGGCGATGAAAAACTGTTTTTT. It translates to CASSLRQAGDEKLFF.

Only a few counts were recorded for this clone. The chain uses TRBV7-2 and TRBJ2-5, with D maybe TRBD2 (6 bases). Germline lookup yields CDR1 SGHTA and CDR2 FQGNSA. V shed 4 bases and J shed 2 bases, with 14 bases lying between them. The CDR3 covers 15 residues. CDR3 DNA sequence: TGTGCCAGCAGCTCCGGGGGTGGACCTCAAGAGACCCAGTACTTC. It is translated as CASSSGGGPQETQYF. Supplemented by reference TRBV7-2 and TRBJ2-5, the full variable domain reads GAGVSQSPSNKVTEKGKDVELRCDPISGHTALYWYRQSLGQGLEFLIYFQGNSAPDKSGLPSDRFSAERTGGSVSTLTIQRTQQEDSAVYLCASSSGGGPQETQYFGPGTRLLVL.

The rearrangement links TRBV4-3 to TRBJ1-2, with D maybe TRBD1 (5 bases). The V end was cut by 0 bases, the J end by 2 bases, with 13 bases between. Germline V CDR1 and CDR2: LGHNA, YSLEER. The CDR3 has 16 residues. The CDR3 reads CASSQDRKTDNYGYTF. For the CDR3, the DNA is TGCGCCAGCAGCCAAGATCGCAAGACAGACAACTATGGCTACACCTTC.

This clone has only one observation. The rearrangement links TRBV28 to TRBJ1-4, with D hard to call. V was cut by 8 bases and J by 12 bases, with 28 bases left in between. The CDR3 length is 16 residues. Germline lookup yields CDR1 MDHEN and CDR2 SYDVKM. CDR3 bases: TGTGCCAGCTCCCCGAGAGGCAGCCTTCCGAATGAGGAACTGTTTTTT. This translates into CASSPRGSLPNEELFF.

This clone was recorded a few times. The rearrangement links TRBV7-3 to TRBJ2-3, with TRBD2 matching 9 bases. The V gene end was trimmed by 4 bases and the J gene end by 6 bases; junction bases not matched to a gene: 17. CDR1 is SGHTA and CDR2 is FQGTGA in the germline V gene. The CDR3 sequence is 18 residues long. The CDR3 loop reads CASSSLRGGVDGGDTQYF. The DNA of the CDR3 is TGTGCCAGCAGCTCCCTACGCGGGGGGGTCGATGGGGGGGATACGCAGTATTTT.

In this sample, this clone turned up a few times. The chain couples TRBV9 to TRBJ2-2; D is ambiguous. CDR3 length: 15 amino acids. Trimming removed 3 bases at V and 4 bases at J, with 13 bases between. Germline-derived CDR1 and CDR2 are SGDLS and YYNGEE. CDR3 protein: CASSAFFGATGELFF. CDR3 coding DNA: TGTGCCAGCAGCGCCTTCTTTGGAGCCACCGGGGAGCTGTTTTTT.

The chain has TRBV20-1 and TRBJ2-1; no firm D call. From germline, CDR1 is DFQATT and CDR2 SNEGSKA (reference sequence). The CDR3 consists of 11 residues. Trimming pared 2 bases from V and 9 bases from J, leaving 8 bases between. The CDR3 nucleotides are TGCAGTGCTAGAAGCCTCCTTGAGCAGTTCTTC. Translating it yields CSARSLLEQFF.

This rearrangement joins TRBV7-9 to TRBJ1-2, with D unresolved. The V and J ends lost 1 base and 2 bases respectively, with 8 bases between them. This CDR3 is 14 amino acids long. Germline V gene lookup returns CDR1 SEHNR and CDR2 FQNEAQ (reference sequence). The chain's CDR3 is CASSLGPGNYGYTF. The DNA of the CDR3 is TGTGCCAGCAGCTTAGGGCCGGGAAACTATGGCTACACCTTC.

The V call is TRBV19, the J call TRBJ1-2; D gene ambiguous. Trimming took off 1 base at V and 0 bases at J, with 6 bases between the two ends. The CDR3 contains 14 residues. Germline lookup yields CDR1 LNHDA and CDR2 SQIVND (reference sequence). CDR3 sequence (DNA): TGTGCCAGTAGTATAGGCCACTCTAACTATGGCTACACCTTC. It encodes CASSIGHSNYGYTF.

Here the CDR3 reads CASSVDRGAEQYV. The CDR3 DNA sequence: TGTGCCAGCAGCGTCGATCGGGGGGCCGAGCAGTACGTC. The gene calls are TRBV7-3 and TRBJ2-7, with a possible D match to TRBD2 (7 bases). The V end lost 5 bases, the J end lost 6 bases, and 14 bases lay between the germline ends. The CDR3 is 13 residues long. Germline CDR1 and CDR2: SGHTA and FQGTGA.

The rearrangement joins TRBV21-1 to TRBJ1-3. TRBV21-1 is listed as a pseudogene. This CDR3 contains 20 residues. CDR3: CASSKAVGSKGRVEGNTIYF. CDR3 in DNA: TGTGCCAGCAGCAAAGCTGTCGGGTCGAAAGGGAGGGTTGAAGGAAACACCATATATTTT.

This clone was observed a single time. The J gene is TRBJ2-7, the V gene TRBV27; no reliable D call. Trimming left V 2 bases short and J 0 bases short, with 8 bases between. In germline, CDR1 is MNHEY, CDR2 SMNVEV (reference sequence). The CDR3 covers 14 residues. In nucleotides, the CDR3 is TGTGCCAGCAGTTTAAAAGCTAGCTCCTACGAGCAGTACTTC. Its translation is CASSLKASSYEQYF.

The V gene is TRBV4-3, the J gene TRBJ2-2; TRBD2 agrees at 16 bases. Germline V gene sequence: CDR1 LGHNA, CDR2 YSLEER. The ends lost 1 base at V and 3 bases at J; junction bases unmatched: 11. The CDR3 covers 21 residues. The CDR3 bases are TGCGCCAGCAGCCAAGGGTGGGCGGGACTAGCGGGGGGGTGGGACACCGGGGAGCTGTTTTTT. Translated, it gives CASSQGWAGLAGGWDTGELFF.

This clone was seen once. The chain links TRBV6-5 to TRBJ1-4, with D possibly matching TRBD1 (6 bases). CDR1 is MNHEY, CDR2 SVGAGI, per germline. The CDR3 is made up of 15 amino acids. Deletions cut 6 bases from V and 3 bases from J, with 14 bases between. This chain's CDR3 is CASSYTGRANEKLFF. The CDR3 DNA reads TGTGCCAGCAGCTATACAGGGAGGGCTAATGAAAAACTGTTTTTT.

The CDR3 reads CASSTLGTGGVYV. In DNA form, the CDR3 reads TGTGCCAGCAGTACTCTGGGGACAGGGGGCGTGTACGTC. The genes are TRBV28 and TRBJ2-7; 12 bases fit TRBD1. This CDR3 is built from 13 residues. J gave up 12 bases and V 5 bases, and 8 bases lay outside the gene matches. CDR1 is MDHEN and CDR2 is SYDVKM in the germline V gene.

For the CDR3, the DNA is TGTGCCTGGAGTGTACAGAGGGGGATGGAGCAGTACGTC. The encoded protein is CAWSVQRGMEQYV. The gene calls are TRBV30 and TRBJ2-7, with a weak D call TRBD1 (6 bases). Germline V gives CDR1 GTSNPN, CDR2 SVGIG (reference sequence). Trimming removed 0 bases from V and 7 bases from J, with 13 bases in between. The CDR3 loop spans 13 amino acids.

This chain joins TRBV28 and TRBJ1-2; TRBD1 agrees at 9 bases. Germline V gene lookup returns CDR1 MDHEN and CDR2 SYDVKM. This CDR3 is 13 amino acids long. Unmatched junction bases numbered 2, after V lost 7 bases and J lost 2 bases. DNA of the CDR3: TGTGCCAGCATGGGGACAGGGAACTATGGCTACACCTTC. Translated, it gives CASMGTGNYGYTF.

The V gene is TRBV7-9, the J gene TRBJ1-3; possibly TRBD1 for D (5 bases). The ends were cut back, 2 bases at V and 1 base at J, with 9 bases in the middle. There are 15 residues in the CDR3. CDR1 SEHNR and CDR2 FQNEAQ come from the germline V gene (reference sequence). The DNA for the CDR3 is TGTGCCAGCAGCTTACAGGGTACGTCTGGAAACACCATATATTTT. It yields the protein CASSLQGTSGNTIYF.

V is TRBV11-1 and J is TRBJ2-3, with 8 bases aligning to TRBD1. CDR3 size: 17 residues. The V gene's germline CDR1 is SGHAT and CDR2 FQDESV (reference sequence). Trimming at V came to 0 bases and at J to 0 bases, leaving 5 bases not matched to a gene. In nucleotides, the CDR3 is TGTGCCAGCAGCTTAGCAGACAGGGGCTTTAGCACAGATACGCAGTATTTT. This sequence encodes CASSLADRGFSTDTQYF.

This chain uses TRBV2 with TRBJ2-5; no definite D call. The V gene's germline CDR1 is SNHLY and CDR2 FYNNEI. This CDR3 region has 12 residues. The V end lost 9 bases, the J end lost 5 bases, and 13 bases lay between the germline ends. CDR3: CASSYERETQYF. As DNA, the CDR3 is TGTGCCAGTTCATACGAGAGGGAGACCCAGTACTTC.

CDR3 sequence reads: CASSLAGGNQPQHF. Here the CDR3 DNA reads TGTGCCAGCAGCTTAGCAGGGGGCAATCAGCCCCAGCATTTT. The J gene is TRBJ1-5, the V gene TRBV7-2; D is possibly TRBD1 (5 bases). CDR1 is SGHTA, CDR2 FQGNSA, per germline. V shed 0 bases and J shed 2 bases, with 5 bases lying between them. There are 14 residues in the CDR3.

V is TRBV6-1 and J is TRBJ1-2, with D uncertain. The V gene's germline CDR1 is MNHNS and CDR2 SASEGT. The CDR3 runs to 13 residues. The ends were cut back, 6 bases at V and 6 bases at J, with 14 bases in the middle. The CDR3 bases are TGTGCCAGCAGGGAAAAAGTCGGGAATGGCTACACCTTC. The encoded protein is CASREKVGNGYTF.